These 9 T cell receptor beta chains were all obtained from the same sample, sequenced in a study of T cell responses to AZD1222 COVID-19 vaccine (dated by TCRdb to the early 2020s). This specimen's time point label, interpreted: baseline before first vaccination. The library came from the immunoSEQ multiplex PCR assay. TCRdb provides this immuneACCESS table in a form limited to in-frame rearrangements. Some clones are lacking; in checked studies, under half of them reflect an unresolved V gene, and why the rest are absent is not known. The sample data list some 96,000 clones, and more than 70% of these were observed just once. In total, the top ten clones hold about 2.8% of the sample. Sequencing used peripheral blood, obtained on day 0 of AZD1222 vaccination. The receptor source for this set is an adult in good health.

The chain carries TRBV7-2 and TRBJ2-3; 9 positions agree with TRBD2. The germline V gene has CDR1 SGHTA and CDR2 FQGNSA. V shed 1 base and J 9 bases; nucleotides not matched to a gene: 5. CDR3 length equals 14 residues. As DNA, the CDR3 is TGTGCCAGCAGCTTAGGGCTAGCGGGGTACACGCAGTATTTT. This gives the protein CASSLGLAGYTQYF.

The rearrangement joins TRBV24-1 to TRBJ2-5, with a tentative D call TRBD1 (7 bases). Trimming cost V 4 bases and J 1 base, with 12 bases left between them. The germline CDR1 and CDR2 sequences are KGHDR and SFDVKD. The CDR3 runs to 15 residues. The CDR3 here is CATSDPRGVQETQYF. DNA for the CDR3: TGTGCCACCAGTGACCCCAGGGGGGTCCAAGAGACCCAGTACTTC.

The gene calls are TRBV6-5 and TRBJ1-2; D is uncertain. CDR3 length: 11 residues. The germline CDR1 and CDR2 sequences are MNHEY and SVGAGI. V was cut by 6 bases and J by 5 bases, with 7 bases left in between. In nucleotides, the CDR3 is TGTGCCAGCAGCCTACTGTATGGCTACACCTTC. It yields the protein CASSLLYGYTF.

The chain uses TRBV14 and TRBJ1-1; a possible D gene is TRBD1 (6 bases). Deletions cut 6 bases from V and 7 bases from J, with 15 bases between. The CDR3 is made up of 13 amino acids. CDR1 SGHDN and CDR2 FVKESK come from the germline V gene. The CDR3 region is CASRLKGVGEAFF. CDR3 sequence (DNA): TGTGCCAGCAGGCTAAAGGGGGTCGGTGAAGCTTTCTTT.

The CDR3 DNA reads as TGTGCCTTACGGGACAGGGGTGGCAATCAGCCCCAGCATTTT. Residues: CALRDRGGNQPQHF. The chain combines TRBV30 with TRBJ1-5; 10 positions match TRBD1. The CDR3 length is 14 residues. After removal of 7 bases from V and 2 bases from J, the junction contained 5 bases not matched to a gene. Germline CDR1 is GTSNPN and CDR2 is SVGIG (reference sequence).

This chain joins TRBV7-9 and TRBJ2-3; D unclear. The CDR3 is made up of 12 amino acids. Per germline, CDR1 SEHNR and CDR2 FQNEAQ (reference sequence). Trimming cost V 5 bases and J 5 bases, with 8 bases left between them. CDR3 sequence (DNA): TGTGCCAGCAGCCAAGCCCGAGATACGCAGTATTTT. Amino acids: CASSQARDTQYF. Full variable domain (outside the CDR3, taken from reference TRBV7-9 and TRBJ2-3): DTGVSQNPRHKITKRGQNVTFRCDPISEHNRLYWYRQTLGQGPEFLTYFQNEAQLEKSRLLSDRFSAERPKGSFSTLEIQRTEQGDSAMYLCASSQARDTQYFGPGTRLTVL.

J is TRBJ2-2 and V is TRBV7-9, with a possible D match to TRBD2 (5 bases). The CDR3 covers 16 residues. Trimming left V 1 base short and J 0 bases short, with 9 bases between. Germline CDR1 reads SEHNR; CDR2 reads FQNEAQ (reference sequence). The CDR3, as DNA: TGTGCCAGCAGCTTAGAGCGGCAGTCGAACACCGGGGAGCTGTTTTTT. Translated: CASSLERQSNTGELFF.

The chain joins TRBV4-2 to TRBJ2-7; TRBD2 matches at 7 bases. The trim removed 0 bases at V and 0 bases at J, leaving 5 bases unmatched. The CDR3 spans 16 residues. Germline CDR1 reads LGHNA; CDR2 reads YNFKEQ. The chain's CDR3 is CASSQEPSGTSYEQYF. The CDR3 DNA sequence: TGTGCCAGCAGCCAAGAACCTAGCGGAACCTCCTACGAGCAGTACTTC.

The chain has TRBV5-1 and TRBJ1-1; D remains ambiguous. The CDR3 is 13 residues long. The V gene's germline CDR1 is SGHRS and CDR2 YFSETQ. Trimming left V 1 base short and J 1 base short, with 5 bases between. In DNA, the CDR3 is TGCGCCAGCAGCTTGAGTGCGAACACTGAAGCTTTCTTT. It encodes CASSLSANTEAFF.